This TCR beta chain derives from a study of PD-1 blockade in classical Hodgkin lymphoma (dated by TCRdb to between 2020 and 2021). Describing the broader study: The study used CyTOF and TCR beta sequencing to define a peripheral blood immune signature of response to PD-1 blockade in classical Hodgkin lymphoma. Beyond this particular receptor, the publication reports: Newly diagnosed patients were reported to have lower baseline TCR diversity than healthy donors, and relapsed/refractory patients were reported to have lower baseline TCR diversity still. The study was limited to a single clinical trial cohort, and causes of repertoire differences, possibly disease activity or prior therapy, remained undefined.

The Qiagen DNeasy kit was used to extract genomic DNA from unsorted PBMCs and from the negatively selected CD4+ and CD8+ fractions. TCR beta CDR3 regions were subjected to amplification by immunoSEQ multiplex PCR with primers that anneal to V and J segments. A synthetic immune receptor repertoire was used to minimize amplification bias, and any remaining bias was removed computationally after sequencing. For the original study's pipeline: Custom Python scripts were used to quantify repertoire diversity as the Shannon entropy index. The unsorted, CD4+ and CD8+ repertoires were each analyzed separately, with the exception of combined analyses, where CD4+ and CD8+ sequences were merged in silico. Imported from immuneACCESS, the table was reduced by TCRdb to in-frame sequences with V and J called. These copies leave out some clones; in studies compared against another copy, an unresolved V gene accounts for under half, and the cause of the remainder is not known. V, J and clone size derive from that table, while D and trimming were established from the DNA sequence. The table for this sample lists just under 20,000 clones; about four fifths of them were counted only once. The top ten clones comprise under 1.5% of the sample.

Taken from cysteine to phenylalanine, the CDR3 has 20 residues. Here the CDR3 DNA is all that survives: 60 bases in frame from base 1. Notes on this clone: Its antigen is currently not known. There are no base qualities to consult, and no much larger clone falls within one base.

Explained via the paper, the time point label denotes: newly diagnosed, previously untreated cHL patient sample. Using a Miltenyi CD4+ T cell isolation kit, CD4+ T cells were purified from thawed PBMCs through magnetic negative selection. As a comparison group for the relapsed/refractory trial patients, PBMCs were sequenced from patients with newly diagnosed, previously untreated classical Hodgkin lymphoma. Peripheral blood was collected in 8 mL Vacutainer Cell Preparation Tubes, from which PBMCs were isolated by centrifugation and then cryopreserved. Purified CD4+ and CD8+ fractions were generated only in cases for which an additional PBMC sample was available. Magnetically labelled cells were removed on LS columns in a quadroMACS separator, and the flow-through was retained as the purified fraction.

The chain links TRBV12-2 with TRBJ2-7; the DNA was not used to check the table's D call, TRBD2. TRBV12-2 has pseudogene status. The TCR sequence derives from a human donor with classical Hodgkin lymphoma. Sequencing was performed on CD4+ T cells from blood. CDR3 protein: CASRLDGAGFYFGSSYEQYF. The bases read TGTGCAAGTCGCTTAGACGGCGCAGGGTTTTATTTCGGGAGCTCCTACGAGCAGTACTTC.